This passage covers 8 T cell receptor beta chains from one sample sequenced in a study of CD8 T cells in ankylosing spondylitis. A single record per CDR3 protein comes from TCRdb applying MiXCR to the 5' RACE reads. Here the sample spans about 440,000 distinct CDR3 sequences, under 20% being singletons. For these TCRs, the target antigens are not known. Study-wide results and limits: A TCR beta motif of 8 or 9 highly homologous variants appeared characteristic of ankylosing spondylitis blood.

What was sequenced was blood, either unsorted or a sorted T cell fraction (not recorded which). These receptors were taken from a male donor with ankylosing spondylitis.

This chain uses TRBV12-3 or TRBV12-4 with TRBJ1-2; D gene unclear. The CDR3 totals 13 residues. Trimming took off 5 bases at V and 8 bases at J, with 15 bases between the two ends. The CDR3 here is CASSARNDMGYTF. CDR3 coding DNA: TGTGCCAGCAGTGCGAGGAACGACATGGGCTACACCTTC.

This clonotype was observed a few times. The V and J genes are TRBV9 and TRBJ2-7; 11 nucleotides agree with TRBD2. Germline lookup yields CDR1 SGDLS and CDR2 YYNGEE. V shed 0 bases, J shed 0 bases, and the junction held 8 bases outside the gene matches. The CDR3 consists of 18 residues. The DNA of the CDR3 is TGTGCCAGCAGCGTAGCTACGACTAGCGGGGACCTCTCCTACGAGCAGTACTTC. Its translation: CASSVATTSGDLSYEQYF.

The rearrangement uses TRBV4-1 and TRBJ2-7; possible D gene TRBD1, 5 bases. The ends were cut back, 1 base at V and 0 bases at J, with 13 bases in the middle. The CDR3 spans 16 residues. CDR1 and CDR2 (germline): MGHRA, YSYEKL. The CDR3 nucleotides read TGCGCCAGCAGCCAAGGTCCCCAGGGCTACTCCTACGAGCAGTACTTC. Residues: CASSQGPQGYSYEQYF.

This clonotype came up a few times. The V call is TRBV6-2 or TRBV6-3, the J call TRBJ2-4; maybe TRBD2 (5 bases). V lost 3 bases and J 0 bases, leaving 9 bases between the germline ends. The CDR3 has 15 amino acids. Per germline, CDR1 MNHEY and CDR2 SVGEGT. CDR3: CASSYSGLAKNIQYF. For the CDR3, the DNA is TGTGCCAGCAGTTATTCAGGACTAGCCAAAAACATTCAGTACTTC.

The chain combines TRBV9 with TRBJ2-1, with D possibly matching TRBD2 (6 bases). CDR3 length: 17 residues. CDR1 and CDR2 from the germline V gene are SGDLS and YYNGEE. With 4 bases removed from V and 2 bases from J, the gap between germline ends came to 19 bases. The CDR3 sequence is CASSLGLPTSAYNEQFF. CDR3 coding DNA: TGTGCCAGCAGCTTGGGACTTCCCACCTCAGCCTACAATGAGCAGTTCTTC.

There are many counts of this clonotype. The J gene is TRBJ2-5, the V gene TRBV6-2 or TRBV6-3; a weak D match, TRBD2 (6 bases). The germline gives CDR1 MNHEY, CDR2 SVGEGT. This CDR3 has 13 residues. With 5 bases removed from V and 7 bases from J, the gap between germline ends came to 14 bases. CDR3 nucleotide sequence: TGTGCCAGCAGTCAATCGGGAGTCTCGACCCAGTACTTC. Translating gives CASSQSGVSTQYF.

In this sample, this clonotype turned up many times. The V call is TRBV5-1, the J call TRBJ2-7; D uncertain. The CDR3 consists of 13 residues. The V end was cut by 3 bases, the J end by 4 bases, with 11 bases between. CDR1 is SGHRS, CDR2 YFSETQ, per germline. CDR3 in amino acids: CASSSPPLYEQYF. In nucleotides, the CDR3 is TGCGCCAGCAGCTCCCCCCCCCTATACGAGCAGTACTTC.

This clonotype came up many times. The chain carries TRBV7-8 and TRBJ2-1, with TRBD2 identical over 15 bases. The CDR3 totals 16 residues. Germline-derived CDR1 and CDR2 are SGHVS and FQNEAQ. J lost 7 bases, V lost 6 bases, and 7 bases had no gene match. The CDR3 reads CASSKRTSGGENEQFF. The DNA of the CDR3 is TGTGCCAGCAGTAAACGGACTAGCGGGGGGGAGAATGAGCAGTTCTTC.